The 24 T cell receptor beta chains presented below share a single source sample, sequenced in a study of cytomegalovirus exposure and HLA in healthy donors. This PCR relied on a set of 60 Vbeta primers and 13 Jbeta primers. Measured with immunoSEQ multiplex PCR; TCRdb has only the in-frame clones, and not every one. The top ten hold roughly 4.4% of the sample, which has around 100,000 clones, around 74% seen once. Sequencing was performed on PBMCs. The receptor source for this set is a man aged 30 to 45 in good health and CMV-seropositive.

A few counts support this clone. The V call is TRBV7-2, the J call TRBJ2-2, with D perhaps matching TRBD2 (6 bases). The germline gives CDR1 SGHTA, CDR2 FQGNSA. This CDR3 has 13 amino acids. V was trimmed by 3 bases and J by 6 bases, leaving 8 bases between them. CDR3 sequence: CASSFRGSGELFF. CDR3 sequence (DNA): TGTGCCAGCAGCTTCCGGGGGTCCGGGGAGCTGTTTTTT.

This clone was seen at least ten times. The chain joins TRBV5-6 to TRBJ1-4; no reliable D call. V lost 2 bases to trimming and J lost 4 bases, with 9 bases between them. The germline CDR1 and CDR2 sequences are SGHDT and YYEEEE. CDR3 size: 14 residues. This chain's CDR3 is CASSFKQSNEKLFF. The CDR3 DNA reads TGTGCCAGCAGCTTCAAACAGAGTAATGAAAAACTGTTTTTT.

The rearrangement joins TRBV7-9 to TRBJ2-3; TRBD2 matches 9 bases. From germline, CDR1 is SEHNR and CDR2 FQNEAQ (reference sequence). Trimming removed 4 bases from V and 1 base from J; junction bases left unmatched: 3. This CDR3 region has 15 residues. CDR3 coding DNA: TGTGCCAGCAGCTCGGGACTAGCAGGCACAGATACGCAGTATTTT. Translation gives CASSSGLAGTDTQYF. Complete variable domain (other parts from reference TRBV7-9 and TRBJ2-3): DTGVSQNPRHKITKRGQNVTFRCDPISEHNRLYWYRQTLGQGPEFLTYFQNEAQLEKSRLLSDRFSAERPKGSFSTLEIQRTEQGDSAMYLCASSSGLAGTDTQYFGPGTRLTVL.

CDR3 loop: CASSLVGTGGSGANVLTF. The CDR3 bases are TGTGCCAGCAGCCTCGTGGGGACAGGGGGCTCTGGGGCCAACGTCCTGACTTTC. The chain carries TRBV4-2 and TRBJ2-6, with TRBD1 matching 11 bases. CDR1 and CDR2 (germline): LGHNA, YNFKEQ. V shed 4 bases, J shed 0 bases, and the junction held 5 bases outside the gene matches. The CDR3 has 18 residues.

The chain joins TRBV25-1 to TRBJ2-3, with a possible D match to TRBD2 (5 bases). V was pared by 4 bases and J by 2 bases, with 13 bases between. This CDR3 region has 15 residues. The germline V gene has CDR1 MGHDK and CDR2 SYGVNS. CDR3 protein: CASSVRGSHTDTQYF. DNA of the CDR3: TGTGCCAGCAGTGTTCGCGGGTCCCACACAGATACGCAGTATTTT.

The CDR3 spells CAITLGVGYGYTF. In nucleotides, the CDR3 is TGTGCCATCACTTTAGGAGTCGGCTATGGCTACACCTTC. This rearrangement joins TRBV10-3 to TRBJ1-2; D is uncertain. This CDR3 spans 13 amino acids. Germline V lookup: CDR1 ENHRY, CDR2 SYGVKD. V lost 7 bases to trimming and J lost 4 bases, with 13 bases between them.

This clone was observed a single time. One end of the junction varies from germline; a read error may be responsible. Other DNA variants within this sample encode the same CDR3. V is TRBV4-1 and J is TRBJ1-1, with 9 bases fitting TRBD1. This CDR3 spans 14 amino acids. Germline V gives CDR1 MGHRA, CDR2 YSYEKL. CDR3 protein: CASSLGQGSPEAFF. The CDR3, as DNA: TGCGCCAGCAGCCTTGGACAGGGGAGTCCTGAGGCTTTCTTT.

V is TRBV11-2 and J is TRBJ2-7; 8 positions agree with TRBD2. Germline V CDR1 and CDR2: SGHAT, FQNNGV. This CDR3 comprises 15 residues. V shed 5 bases, J shed 2 bases, and the junction held 8 bases outside the gene matches. CDR3 residues: CASSTSGLHPYEQYF. Written as DNA, the CDR3 is TGTGCCAGCAGCACTAGCGGCCTGCATCCCTACGAGCAGTACTTC.

This clone was observed a single time. This chain connects TRBV15 to TRBJ2-5; D gene ambiguous. This CDR3 is built from 14 residues. From germline, CDR1 is LNHNV and CDR2 YYDKDF (reference sequence). Trimming pared 4 bases from V and 7 bases from J, leaving 16 bases between. CDR3 DNA sequence: TGTGCCACCAGCAAGGAGACTGAGAAAGGGACCCAGTACTTC. It yields the protein CATSKETEKGTQYF.

This clone was seen a handful of times. The rearrangement uses TRBV7-6 and TRBJ2-2, with D perhaps TRBD1 (5 bases). CDR3 length: 18 amino acids. V was clipped by 1 base and J by 5 bases, with 20 bases between them. Germline CDR1 reads SGHVS; CDR2 reads FNYEAQ. CDR3 bases: TGTGCCAGCAGCTTAGTGGCCTGGGGCAACCCCGATACCGGGGAGCTGTTTTTT. Translated: CASSLVAWGNPDTGELFF.

There are a few counts of this clone. The CDR3 loop is CASSLRTGQGMNTEAFF. Here the CDR3 DNA reads TGCGCCAGCAGCTTAAGAACGGGACAAGGCATGAACACTGAAGCTTTCTTT. The V call is TRBV5-1, the J call TRBJ1-1; maybe TRBD1 (6 bases). There are 17 residues in the CDR3. Germline V CDR1 and CDR2: SGHRS, YFSETQ. Trimming shortened V by 2 bases and J by 0 bases, and 17 bases separated the two germline ends.

The rearrangement uses TRBV30 and TRBJ2-1, with 7 nucleotides matching TRBD2. Germline values: CDR1 GTSNPN, CDR2 SVGIG (reference sequence). Trimming cost V 3 bases and J 8 bases; bases outside gene matches: 10. The CDR3 is 14 residues long. CDR3 sequence: CAWSRTSSRDEQFF. The DNA of the CDR3 is TGTGCCTGGAGCCGGACTAGTAGTAGGGATGAGCAGTTCTTC. Full variable domain (missing parts from reference TRBV30 and TRBJ2-1): SQTIHQWPATLVQPVGSPLSLECTVEGTSNPNLYWYRQAAGRGLQLLFYSVGIGQISSEVPQNLSASRPQDRQFILSSKKLLLSDSGFYLCAWSRTSSRDEQFFGPGTRLTVL.

The V call is TRBV6-5, the J call TRBJ1-1, with D hard to call. There are 15 residues in the CDR3. Germline CDR1 reads MNHEY; CDR2 reads SVGAGI. V lost 2 bases to trimming and J lost 0 bases, with 10 bases between them. The CDR3 reads CASSYGEGMNTEAFF. CDR3 bases: TGTGCCAGCAGTTACGGGGAGGGAATGAACACTGAAGCTTTCTTT.

This sequence joins TRBV30 and TRBJ2-7, with TRBD1 identical over 7 bases. V shed 6 bases, J shed 0 bases, and the junction held 5 bases outside the gene matches. The CDR3 runs 13 residues. The V gene's germline CDR1 is GTSNPN and CDR2 SVGIG (reference sequence). CDR3 in amino acids: CACQTGDSYEQYF. The CDR3 bases are TGTGCCTGCCAAACAGGGGACTCCTACGAGCAGTACTTC.

The chain has TRBV28 and TRBJ2-3; TRBD2 matches at 7 bases. The CDR3 loop spans 14 amino acids. CDR1 is MDHEN and CDR2 is SYDVKM in the germline V gene. V gave up 6 bases and J gave up 5 bases; unmatched junction bases: 8. The chain's CDR3 is CASSMWEGRDTQYF. As DNA, the CDR3 is TGTGCCAGCAGCATGTGGGAGGGGAGAGATACGCAGTATTTT.

V is TRBV18 and J is TRBJ2-7; TRBD1 might be the D (6 bases). V gave up 5 bases and J gave up 6 bases, with 17 bases separating them. Germline V gives CDR1 KGHSH, CDR2 LQKENI. This CDR3 has 14 amino acids. The CDR3 DNA reads TGTGCCAGCTCATCGATGGGCCGAGGGGGCGAGCAGTACTTC. This sequence encodes CASSSMGRGGEQYF.

The genes are TRBV10-1 and TRBJ2-7, with D unclear. Per the germline V gene, CDR1 is WNHNN and CDR2 is SYGVQD (reference sequence). The V gene lost 6 bases and the J gene lost 6 bases, with 15 bases spanning the gap. The CDR3 has 13 amino acids. CDR3 protein: CASSPSYRSEQYF. Here the CDR3 DNA reads TGCGCCAGCAGCCCCTCCTACCGCTCCGAGCAGTACTTC.

The chain links TRBV28 to TRBJ1-1; D not resolved. Looked up from germline, CDR1 is MDHEN and CDR2 is SYDVKM. The CDR3 totals 14 residues. V gave up 6 bases and J gave up 6 bases, with 17 bases separating them. CDR3 sequence: CASRSGPGFAEAFF. The CDR3 DNA sequence: TGTGCCAGCAGGTCCGGGCCGGGGTTCGCTGAAGCTTTCTTT.

The genes are TRBV19 and TRBJ1-1; TRBD1 agrees at 9 bases. Germline-derived CDR1 and CDR2 are LNHDA and SQIVND (reference sequence). J lost 9 bases, V lost 6 bases, and 8 bases had no gene match. This CDR3 has 13 residues. CDR3 bases: TGTGCCAGTAGCACTGGACAGGGGATGAAAGCTTTCTTT. The encoded protein is CASSTGQGMKAFF.

V gene TRBV5-4 combines with J gene TRBJ2-6, with D possibly matching TRBD2 (5 bases). The CDR3 covers 15 residues. Germline V gives CDR1 SGHNT, CDR2 YYREEE (reference sequence). V was cut by 3 bases and J by 1 base, with 8 bases left in between. For the CDR3, the DNA is TGTGCCAGCAGCTCTAGCTTTTCTGGGGCCAACGTCCTGACTTTC. This gives the protein CASSSSFSGANVLTF.

In nucleotides, the CDR3 is TGTGCCAGTAGGGGCCTACTGGGCAATCAGCCCCAGCATTTT. Translating it yields CASRGLLGNQPQHF. V and J are TRBV19 and TRBJ1-5; D is unresolved. The germline gives CDR1 LNHDA, CDR2 SQIVND (reference sequence). V lost 6 bases and J 2 bases, leaving 11 bases between the germline ends. This CDR3 has 14 amino acids. Combining the CDR3 with reference TRBV19 and TRBJ1-5 gives the whole variable domain DGGITQSPKYLFRKEGQNVTLSCEQNLNHDAMYWYRQDPGQGLRLIYYSQIVNDFQKGDIAEGYSVSREKKESFPLTVTSAQKNPTAFYLCASRGLLGNQPQHFGDGTRLSIL.

This clone showed up just once. The V and J genes are TRBV28 and TRBJ2-7; a possible D gene is TRBD1 (6 bases). V lost 7 bases and J lost 6, with 13 bases in between. The germline V gene encodes CDR1 MDHEN and CDR2 SYDVKM. This CDR3 spans 12 amino acids. The DNA of the CDR3 is TGTGCCAGCACCTCCTCAGGGGCCGAGCAGTACTTC. Its protein product is CASTSSGAEQYF.

The chain combines TRBV5-1 with TRBJ2-3; 12 bases match TRBD2. With V trimmed by 0 bases and J by 9 bases, 8 bases remained unmatched. This CDR3 has 16 amino acids. Germline V lookup: CDR1 SGHRS, CDR2 YFSETQ. The CDR3 DNA reads as TGCGCCAGCAGCTTGGAGGCTAGCGGGGGGGCGCAGACGCAGTATTTT. Its translation: CASSLEASGGAQTQYF.

The J gene is TRBJ2-3, the V gene TRBV29-1, with D tentatively TRBD1 (5 bases). Germline lookup yields CDR1 SQVTM and CDR2 ANQGSEA. Trimming pared 8 bases from V and 6 bases from J, leaving 21 bases between. This CDR3 has 14 residues. CDR3 coding DNA: TGCAGCTCATGGCCGGGCAGGGTAGGCGATACGCAGTATTTT. Its translation is CSSWPGRVGDTQYF.